These 26 T cell receptor beta chains were all obtained from the same sample, sequenced in a study of blood T cell repertoires in COVID-19. Produced via immunoSEQ multiplex PCR; TCRdb's table is partial and in-frame only. The repertoire holds about 220,000 clones, with 80% to 85% as singletons. The specimen sequenced was peripheral blood. These receptors were obtained from a human donor in a cohort sampled during active COVID-19.

The chain is built from TRBV19 and TRBJ2-7; 8 nucleotides align to TRBD2. CDR1 LNHDA and CDR2 SQIVND come from the germline V gene (reference sequence). The CDR3 is made up of 16 amino acids. Trimming at V came to 6 bases and at J to 5 bases, leaving 15 bases not matched to a gene. The CDR3 coding sequence is TGTGCCAGTAGCCCCAAGCTTAGCGGGACGTGGGACGAGCAGTACTTC. Protein sequence: CASSPKLSGTWDEQYF. The variable domain in full, with the rest retrieved from reference TRBV19 and TRBJ2-7, is DGGITQSPKYLFRKEGQNVTLSCEQNLNHDAMYWYRQDPGQGLRLIYYSQIVNDFQKGDIAEGYSVSREKKESFPLTVTSAQKNPTAFYLCASSPKLSGTWDEQYFGPGTRLTVT.

This clone has a handful of counts. V and J are TRBV4-3 and TRBJ1-2; 12 nucleotides agree with TRBD1. The CDR3 is made up of 17 amino acids. CDR1 and CDR2 (germline): LGHNA, YSLEER. The V and J ends lost 3 bases and 7 bases, in that order; junction bases with no gene match: 12. The CDR3 nucleotides read TGCGCCAGCAGCCAGGGGGTCGGGACAGGGGGCGTCGGTGGCTACACCTTC. Translation gives CASSQGVGTGGVGGYTF.

The chain uses TRBV19 and TRBJ1-5; D is perhaps TRBD1 (5 bases). The CDR3 runs 16 residues. The germline CDR1 and CDR2 sequences are LNHDA and SQIVND (reference sequence). Trimming removed 1 base from V and 0 bases from J, with 10 bases in between. CDR3 loop: CASSIGQYNSNQPQHF. CDR3 sequence (DNA): TGTGCCAGTAGTATAGGACAGTACAATAGCAATCAGCCCCAGCATTTT.

This clone was picked up a small number of times. The rearrangement joins TRBV7-8 to TRBJ1-6; 9 bases line up with TRBD1. CDR1 and CDR2 (germline): SGHVS, FQNEAQ. J gave up 10 bases and V 1 base, and 5 bases lay outside the gene matches. CDR3 length: 15 residues. The CDR3: CASSLGGTGYSPLHF. The CDR3 nucleotides are TGTGCCAGCAGCTTAGGGGGGACAGGGTACTCACCCCTCCACTTT.

Many counts were recorded for this clone. Just one base apart from a much larger clone, this may be a read error. Within the sample, other DNA sequences also encode this same CDR3. V usage is TRBV27 and J usage is TRBJ1-4, with a weak D call TRBD1 (6 bases). The V gene's germline CDR1 is MNHEY and CDR2 SMNVEV (reference sequence). The V end was cut by 5 bases, the J end by 0 bases, with 7 bases between. This CDR3 spans 14 amino acids. CDR3 in amino acids: CASSHRATNEKLFF. CDR3 coding DNA: TGTGCCAGCAGTCACAGGGCAACTAATGAAAAACTGTTTTTT.

The chain carries TRBV20-1 and TRBJ2-3; D is ambiguous. Trimming removed 3 bases at V and 0 bases at J, with 7 bases between. From germline, CDR1 is DFQATT and CDR2 SNEGSKA (reference sequence). The CDR3 has 13 amino acids. The CDR3: CSASRSSTDTQYF. The CDR3, as DNA: TGCAGTGCTAGTCGTTCGAGCACAGATACGCAGTATTTT.

In this sample, this clone turned up once. The J gene is TRBJ1-5, the V gene TRBV4-1; TRBD1 might be the D (6 bases). The germline V gene has CDR1 MGHRA and CDR2 YSYEKL. CDR3 length: 15 amino acids. Trimming took 4 bases from V and 1 from J, leaving 11 bases between them. This chain's CDR3 is CASSLDRRSNQPQHF. For the CDR3, the DNA is TGCGCCAGCAGCCTTGACAGGAGGAGCAATCAGCCCCAGCATTTT.

The J gene is TRBJ2-1, the V gene TRBV19; 10 bases match TRBD2. CDR3 length: 14 residues. Germline V CDR1 and CDR2: LNHDA, SQIVND (reference sequence). Trimming removed 7 bases from V and 5 bases from J; junction bases left unmatched: 5. In DNA form, the CDR3 reads TGTGCCAGTAAATCTAGCGGGAGCAACAATGAGCAGTTCTTC. Translating it yields CASKSSGSNNEQFF. Looking up the rest from reference TRBV19 and TRBJ2-1 gives the full variable domain: DGGITQSPKYLFRKEGQNVTLSCEQNLNHDAMYWYRQDPGQGLRLIYYSQIVNDFQKGDIAEGYSVSREKKESFPLTVTSAQKNPTAFYLCASKSSGSNNEQFFGPGTRLTVL.

This chain uses TRBV7-3 with TRBJ2-7; the match to TRBD2 covers 8 bases. V lost 3 bases to trimming and J lost 0 bases; unmatched junction nucleotides: 4. The V gene's germline CDR1 is SGHTA and CDR2 FQGTGA. The CDR3 has 15 residues. CDR3 sequence: CASSFLAGPSYEQYF. CDR3 DNA sequence: TGTGCCAGCAGCTTCTTAGCGGGACCCTCCTACGAGCAGTACTTC. Full variable domain (rest looked up from reference TRBV7-3 and TRBJ2-7): GAGVSQTPSNKVTEKGKYVELRCDPISGHTALYWYRQSLGQGPEFLIYFQGTGAADDSGLPNDRFFAVRPEGSVSTLKIQRTERGDSAVYLCASSFLAGPSYEQYFGPGTRLTVT.

V and J are TRBV30 and TRBJ2-4; D may be TRBD2 (5 bases). Trimming shortened V by 7 bases and J by 3 bases, and 16 bases separated the two germline ends. In germline, CDR1 is GTSNPN, CDR2 SVGIG (reference sequence). This CDR3 contains 14 residues. Here the CDR3 reads CASLPRGGKNIQYF. Here the CDR3 DNA reads TGTGCCTCCCTCCCCCGGGGTGGCAAAAACATTCAGTACTTC.

This clone was seen only a few times. This chain connects TRBV6-6 to TRBJ1-2, with D possibly matching TRBD1 (5 bases). Between the trimmed V and J ends, which lost 6 bases and 2 bases, there was a span of 13 bases. CDR3 size: 14 residues. Germline V gene data show CDR1 as MNHNY and CDR2 as SVGAGI (reference sequence). The CDR3 DNA is TGTGCCAGCAGCTTGTCTGGGGGGAACTATGGCTACACCTTC. Its translation: CASSLSGGNYGYTF.

There are a few counts of this clone. V and J are TRBV27 and TRBJ2-1, with 8 bases lining up with TRBD2. The CDR3 runs 14 residues. The germline V gene has CDR1 MNHEY and CDR2 SMNVEV (reference sequence). The J segment lost 8 bases and the V segment lost 5 bases, leaving 8 bases of the junction unmatched. The CDR3 bases are TGTGCCAGCAGTCCTCGGGGGGGGTGGGATGAGCAGTTCTTC. Protein product: CASSPRGGWDEQFF.

This chain links TRBV18 with TRBJ2-3; TRBD2 matches 10 bases. The CDR3 loop spans 16 amino acids. CDR1 is KGHSH, CDR2 LQKENI, per germline. With 4 bases clipped from V and 1 base from J, the junction kept 5 bases outside the gene matches. CDR3 DNA sequence: TGTGCCAGCTCACACACCGGGACTAGCGGCACAGATACGCAGTATTTT. Translation gives CASSHTGTSGTDTQYF.

This clone has a handful of counts. The gene calls are TRBV19 and TRBJ1-5; 7 bases agree with TRBD1. The ends lost 5 bases at V and 3 bases at J; junction bases unmatched: 7. Germline V gene data show CDR1 as LNHDA and CDR2 as SQIVND (reference sequence). This CDR3 has 15 amino acids. The CDR3 sequence is CASSDPTGNNQPQHF. CDR3 sequence (DNA): TGTGCCAGTAGTGACCCGACAGGGAACAATCAGCCCCAGCATTTT.

The chain is built from TRBV9 and TRBJ2-7; 11 bases match TRBD2. The CDR3 is made up of 15 amino acids. Germline lookup yields CDR1 SGDLS and CDR2 YYNGEE. V gave up 4 bases and J gave up 4 bases; unmatched junction bases: 7. This chain's CDR3 is CASSLGTSGIYEQYF. The CDR3 DNA reads as TGTGCCAGCAGCCTCGGGACTAGCGGAATATACGAGCAGTACTTC.

This chain uses TRBV9 with TRBJ1-3; the D gene is possibly TRBD1 (5 bases). Germline CDR1 and CDR2: SGDLS and YYNGEE. V shed 6 bases and J shed 9 bases, with 13 bases lying between them. The CDR3 spans 12 residues. DNA for the CDR3: TGTGCCAGCACCACGTCGGGGGGCACCATATATTTT. Translated: CASTTSGGTIYF.

V and J are TRBV6-6 and TRBJ1-5, with D possibly matching TRBD1 (6 bases). Trimming shortened V by 6 bases and J by 1 base, and 13 bases separated the two germline ends. Germline lookup yields CDR1 MNHNY and CDR2 SVGAGI (reference sequence). The CDR3 sequence is 15 residues long. Here the CDR3 reads CASSLRGGSNQPQHF. CDR3 DNA: TGTGCCAGCAGCCTCAGAGGGGGAAGCAATCAGCCCCAGCATTTT.

The V and J genes are TRBV27 and TRBJ1-5, with 7 bases fitting TRBD1. J lost 4 bases, V lost 4 bases, and 4 bases had no gene match. Germline V lookup: CDR1 MNHEY, CDR2 SMNVEV (reference sequence). The CDR3 contains 14 residues. As DNA, the CDR3 is TGTGCCAGCAGTTCCCGACAGGGAAATCAGCCCCAGCATTTT. It yields the protein CASSSRQGNQPQHF.

As for this clone: The sample contains more than one DNA sequence encoding this CDR3. V and J are TRBV6-2 or TRBV6-3 and TRBJ1-2; D remains unclear. V was pared by 2 bases and J by 5 bases, with 6 bases between. This CDR3 is 12 amino acids long. Germline V gene lookup returns CDR1 MNHEY and CDR2 SVGEGT. The CDR3 nucleotides read TGTGCCAGCAGTTACCGGGGTTATGGCTACACCTTC. It codes for CASSYRGYGYTF.

The chain is built from TRBV9 and TRBJ2-1, with D possibly matching TRBD2 (6 bases). V was cut by 3 bases and J by 0 bases, with 22 bases left in between. Germline V gene sequence: CDR1 SGDLS, CDR2 YYNGEE. The CDR3 extends over 19 amino acids. In DNA, the CDR3 is TGTGCCAGCAGCGGTGATCCTTATGGCGGGATGAGCTCCTACAATGAGCAGTTCTTC. Translated: CASSGDPYGGMSSYNEQFF.

This chain joins TRBV5-5 and TRBJ1-1; 8 bases are a match to TRBD1. CDR1 SGHKS and CDR2 YYEKEE come from the germline V gene (reference sequence). V shed 0 bases and J 3 bases; nucleotides not matched to a gene: 4. The CDR3 loop spans 15 amino acids. CDR3 loop: CASSLAGGADTEAFF. The CDR3 DNA reads as TGTGCCAGCAGCTTGGCAGGGGGCGCGGACACTGAAGCTTTCTTT.

CDR3: CASSPYSGDPYEQYF. In DNA, the CDR3 is TGTGCCAGCAGCCCCTATAGCGGGGACCCCTACGAGCAGTACTTC. The chain is built from TRBV7-2 and TRBJ2-7, with TRBD2 matching 8 bases. V shed 5 bases, J shed 2 bases, and the junction held 8 bases outside the gene matches. The germline gives CDR1 SGHTA, CDR2 FQGNSA. The CDR3 sequence is 15 residues long. Full variable domain (rest looked up from reference TRBV7-2 and TRBJ2-7): GAGVSQSPSNKVTEKGKDVELRCDPISGHTALYWYRQSLGQGLEFLIYFQGNSAPDKSGLPSDRFSAERTGGSVSTLTIQRTQQEDSAVYLCASSPYSGDPYEQYFGPGTRLTVT.

The chain recombines TRBV7-9 with TRBJ2-2; 8 positions agree with TRBD2. Germline assignment: CDR1 SEHNR and CDR2 FQNEAQ (reference sequence). The V segment lost 2 bases and the J segment 0 bases; nucleotides outside the gene matches: 2. CDR3 length: 16 residues. The CDR3 spells CASSLPAGANTGELFF. In DNA, the CDR3 is TGTGCCAGCAGCTTACCAGCGGGAGCGAACACCGGGGAGCTGTTTTTT.

This chain links TRBV19 with TRBJ1-1, with D unresolved. V lost 5 bases to trimming and J lost 1 base, with 11 bases between them. Germline V gene data show CDR1 as LNHDA and CDR2 as SQIVND (reference sequence). CDR3 length equals 14 residues. The CDR3 region has the DNA TGTGCCAGTAGTCCACGGGTGAGGAACACTGAAGCTTTCTTT. Translating gives CASSPRVRNTEAFF.

This clone was found a few times. The V gene is TRBV2, the J gene TRBJ1-6; D perhaps matches TRBD1 (6 bases). V lost 6 bases, J lost 6 bases, and 12 bases lay in between. The length of the CDR3 is 14 residues. From germline, CDR1 is SNHLY and CDR2 FYNNEI. The CDR3 here is CASSLGGGNSPLHF. In nucleotides, the CDR3 is TGTGCCAGCAGCCTTGGGGGCGGTAATTCACCCCTCCACTTT.

The J gene is TRBJ2-1, the V gene TRBV25-1, with 7 bases matching TRBD2. This CDR3 region has 15 residues. After removal of 7 bases from V and 1 base from J, the junction contained 7 bases not matched to a gene. CDR1 and CDR2 from the germline V gene are MGHDK and SYGVNS. CDR3 in DNA: TGTGCCAGCAAAGGGGCGGGAGCGTCCTACAATGAGCAGTTCTTC. Amino acids: CASKGAGASYNEQFF.